Included here is one TCR beta chain sequence, with context. The target antigen is unknown. This sample was included in a study of blood T cells in healthy people across ages. The second PCR ran 7 to 11 cycles with a sample-barcoded 5' primer and J-beta primers. TCRdb called the 5' RACE reads again in MiXCR, with one record for every CDR3 protein. The sample shows some 1,800,000 distinct CDR3 sequences, roughly two fifths of them seen only once. The germline CDR1 and CDR2 sequences are LGHNA and YSLEER. The germline V and J ends were trimmed by 1 base and 2 bases, with 11 bases remaining between them. This CDR3 spans 15 amino acids. Findings and caveats of the study: Long-lived donors carried more naive CD4+ cells and greater diversity than aged donors.

The sequence was obtained from a human donor in good health. V gene TRBV4-3 combines with J gene TRBJ1-1; no definite D call. What was sequenced was blood. The chain's CDR3 is CASSQGLKVNTEAFF. In DNA, the CDR3 is TGCGCCAGCAGCCAAGGGTTAAAGGTTAACACTGAAGCTTTCTTT.